These 4 T cell receptor beta chains originate from one sample sequenced in a study of cytomegalovirus exposure and HLA in healthy donors. PCR primers comprised 60 Vbeta and 13 Jbeta primers. Produced via immunoSEQ multiplex PCR; TCRdb's table is partial and in-frame only. The sample has roughly 170,000 clones; over 70% are singletons. Sequencing input: PBMCs. The receptors derive from a young man in good health and CMV-seropositive.

This clone was seen once. An end of the junction does not agree with germline; a read error may underlie this. The chain joins TRBV7-9 to TRBJ1-3; D is unresolved. Per germline, CDR1 SEHNR and CDR2 FQNEAQ (reference sequence). The length of the CDR3 is 16 residues. This chain's CDR3 is CSSIISVESSGNTIYF. The CDR3 DNA reads TGTTCCAGCATTATTTCGGTCGAGAGCTCTGGAAACACCATATATTTT.

The chain couples TRBV10-3 to TRBJ2-7, with 7 bases matching TRBD1. V lost 10 bases, J lost 12 bases, and 12 bases stayed unmatched. Germline-derived CDR1 and CDR2 are ENHRY and SYGVKD. This CDR3 contains 11 residues. CDR3 in amino acids: CATHQTGSLYF. The CDR3, as DNA: TGTGCCACCCACCAGACAGGGTCTCTGTACTTC.

The chain carries TRBV7-9 and TRBJ2-7, with 10 bases fitting TRBD1. With V trimmed by 2 bases and J by 4 bases, 5 bases remained unmatched. This CDR3 has 15 amino acids. Per germline, CDR1 SEHNR and CDR2 FQNEAQ (reference sequence). The CDR3 nucleotides are TGTGCCAGCAGCTTAATCGGGACAGGGGCATACGAGCAGTACTTC. Translating it yields CASSLIGTGAYEQYF.

J is TRBJ1-1 and V is TRBV27, with a weak D call TRBD1 (6 bases). V was pared by 7 bases and J by 5 bases, with 23 bases between. The germline V gene has CDR1 MNHEY and CDR2 SMNVEV (reference sequence). The CDR3 length is 16 residues. DNA for the CDR3: TGTGCCAGCACTCAAGGGGTTGGCAGGGGAAGGACTGAAGCTTTCTTT. It encodes CASTQGVGRGRTEAFF.